Each of the 5 T cell receptor beta chains below was sequenced from the same sample in a study of T cell responses to AZD1222 COVID-19 vaccine. Sequencing was performed with immunoSEQ multiplex PCR; in TCRdb, only in-frame clones are kept and a portion is missing. The sample contains over 70,000 clones, 89% of which appear only once. Material: peripheral blood, obtained 28 days after the second AZD1222 dose. These receptors were taken from an adult who received the AZD1222 COVID-19 vaccine.

The V gene is TRBV2, the J gene TRBJ1-2, with D unclear. The germline V gene encodes CDR1 SNHLY and CDR2 FYNNEI. V was clipped by 2 bases and J by 1 base, with 11 bases between them. CDR3 length: 15 amino acids. CDR3 nucleotides: TGTGCCAGCAGTGAATTGGGCCTTCTTAACTATGGCTACACCTTC. Residues: CASSELGLLNYGYTF.

The rearrangement joins TRBV3-1 (or the pseudogene TRBV3-2) to TRBJ2-2; TRBD2 might be the D (6 bases). Trimming left V 1 base short and J 1 base short, with 10 bases between. Looked up from germline, CDR1 is LGHDT and CDR2 is YNNKEL (reference sequence). The CDR3 extends over 16 amino acids. CDR3 DNA sequence: TGTGCCAGCAGCCAAGGTGGGGGAGGGAACACCGGGGAGCTGTTTTTT. Amino acids: CASSQGGGGNTGELFF.

The gene calls are TRBV10-3 and TRBJ1-1, with D tentatively TRBD1 (5 bases). With 0 bases removed from V and 4 bases from J, the gap between germline ends came to 12 bases. The germline CDR1 and CDR2 sequences are ENHRY and SYGVKD. The CDR3 spans 15 residues. CDR3 in DNA: TGTGCCATCAGTGAGTCCCGGGGAAGGGGCACTGAAGCTTTCTTT. Translating gives CAISESRGRGTEAFF.

V and J are TRBV6-1 and TRBJ1-2; 11 bases line up with TRBD1. Germline CDR1 MNHNS, CDR2 SASEGT. After removal of 1 base from V and 5 bases from J, the junction contained 0 bases not matched to a gene. The CDR3 spans 14 residues. CDR3 in DNA: TGTGCCAGCAGTGAAGGGGACAGGGGGTATGGCTACACCTTC. This translates into CASSEGDRGYGYTF.

The rearrangement uses TRBV2 and TRBJ1-5; the D is unclear. The CDR3 is 14 residues long. V shed 1 base and J shed 6 bases, with 10 bases lying between them. In germline, CDR1 is SNHLY, CDR2 FYNNEI. The CDR3 sequence: CASSEVGYRQPQHF. The CDR3 bases are TGTGCCAGCAGTGAAGTCGGCTACCGTCAGCCCCAGCATTTT.